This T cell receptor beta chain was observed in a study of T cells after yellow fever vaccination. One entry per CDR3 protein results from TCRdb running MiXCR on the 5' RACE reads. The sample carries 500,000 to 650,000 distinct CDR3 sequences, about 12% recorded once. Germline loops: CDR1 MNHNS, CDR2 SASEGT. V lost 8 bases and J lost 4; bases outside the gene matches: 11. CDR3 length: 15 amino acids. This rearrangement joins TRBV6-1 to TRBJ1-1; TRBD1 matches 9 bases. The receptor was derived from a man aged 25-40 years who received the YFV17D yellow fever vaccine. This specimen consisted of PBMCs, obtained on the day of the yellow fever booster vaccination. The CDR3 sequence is CASREGGTGITEAFF. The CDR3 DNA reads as TGTGCCAGCCGAGAGGGTGGGACAGGGATCACTGAAGCTTTCTTT.